This T cell receptor beta chain was sequenced for a study of identical twins. Study-wide results and caveats: For out-of-frame alpha sequences shared by twins, low generation probability was in excess. Out-of-frame sharing of TCR alpha in monozygotic twins was underestimated by models.

This CDR3 region has 14 residues. Germline CDR1 is MGHDK and CDR2 is SYGVNS. V was cut by 3 bases and J by 3 bases, with 9 bases left in between. This clonotype was counted between two and nine times. No antigen is known for it. A universal primer site came from template switching; cDNA carried unique molecular identifiers. TCRdb re-derived calls from the 5' RACE reads in MiXCR, one entry per CDR3 protein. The sample holds about 530,000 distinct CDR3 sequences, approximately 20% seen once. These data also featured in a second study, about yellow fever vaccine responses in identical twins.

Material: CD4+ T cells sorted from blood. The rearrangement links TRBV25-1 to TRBJ2-1, with D possibly matching TRBD2 (6 bases). This sequence was found in a young woman in good health. For the CDR3, the DNA is TGTGCCAGCAGTGACCGGGACTTCTACAATGAGCAGTTCTTC. Encoded protein: CASSDRDFYNEQFF.